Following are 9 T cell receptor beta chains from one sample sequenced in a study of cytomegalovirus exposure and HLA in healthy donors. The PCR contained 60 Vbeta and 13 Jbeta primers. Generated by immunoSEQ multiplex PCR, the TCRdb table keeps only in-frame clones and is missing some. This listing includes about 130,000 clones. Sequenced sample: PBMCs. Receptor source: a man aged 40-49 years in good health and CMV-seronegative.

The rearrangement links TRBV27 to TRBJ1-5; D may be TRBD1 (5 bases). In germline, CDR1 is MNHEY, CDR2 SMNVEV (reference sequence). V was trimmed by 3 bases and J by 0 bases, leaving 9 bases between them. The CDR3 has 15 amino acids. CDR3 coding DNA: TGTGCCAGCAGTTTCCAGGGTGATAGCAATCAGCCCCAGCATTTT. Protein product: CASSFQGDSNQPQHF.

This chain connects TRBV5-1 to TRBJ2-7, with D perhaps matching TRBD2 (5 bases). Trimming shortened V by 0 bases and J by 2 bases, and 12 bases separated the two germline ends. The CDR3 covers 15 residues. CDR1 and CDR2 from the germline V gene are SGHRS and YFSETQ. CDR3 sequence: CASSLVLAAAYEQYF. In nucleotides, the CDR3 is TGCGCCAGCAGCTTGGTGCTAGCCGCCGCCTACGAGCAGTACTTC.

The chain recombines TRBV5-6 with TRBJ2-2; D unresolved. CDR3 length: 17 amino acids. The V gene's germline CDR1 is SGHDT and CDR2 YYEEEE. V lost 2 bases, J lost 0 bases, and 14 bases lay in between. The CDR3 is CASSFEFQQTNTGELFF. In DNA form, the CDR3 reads TGTGCCAGCAGCTTTGAGTTTCAACAGACGAACACCGGGGAGCTGTTTTTT.

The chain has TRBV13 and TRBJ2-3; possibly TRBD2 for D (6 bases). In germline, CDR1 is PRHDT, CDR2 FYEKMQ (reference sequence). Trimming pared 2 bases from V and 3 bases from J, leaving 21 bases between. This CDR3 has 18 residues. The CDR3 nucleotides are TGTGCCAGCAGCTTATGGAATCGTGGCGGGAAAGGGACAGATACGCAGTATTTT. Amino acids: CASSLWNRGGKGTDTQYF.

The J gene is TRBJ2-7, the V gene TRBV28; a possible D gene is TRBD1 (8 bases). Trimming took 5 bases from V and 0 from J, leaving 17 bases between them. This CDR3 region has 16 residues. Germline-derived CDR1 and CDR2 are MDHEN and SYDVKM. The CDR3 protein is CASSSGTGLLSYEQYF. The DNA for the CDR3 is TGTGCCAGCAGTAGCGGGACAGGCCTTCTCTCCTACGAGCAGTACTTC.

The CDR3 sequence: CASSPVTGLEQYF. CDR3 in DNA: TGTGCCAGCAGCCCGGTGACAGGGCTCGAGCAGTACTTC. This chain connects TRBV11-3 to TRBJ2-7; 7 bases are a match to TRBD1. This CDR3 comprises 13 residues. The trim removed 5 bases at V and 6 bases at J, leaving 7 bases unmatched. Germline V CDR1 and CDR2: SGHNT, YENEEA.

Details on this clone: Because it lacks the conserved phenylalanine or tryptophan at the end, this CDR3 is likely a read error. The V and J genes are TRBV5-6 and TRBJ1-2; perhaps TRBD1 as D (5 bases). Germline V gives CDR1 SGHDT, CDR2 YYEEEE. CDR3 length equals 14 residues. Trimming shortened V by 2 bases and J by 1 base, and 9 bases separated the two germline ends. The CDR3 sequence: CASSFQGHNYGYTL. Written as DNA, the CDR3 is TGTGCCAGCAGCTTTCAGGGCCATAACTATGGCTACACCCTC.

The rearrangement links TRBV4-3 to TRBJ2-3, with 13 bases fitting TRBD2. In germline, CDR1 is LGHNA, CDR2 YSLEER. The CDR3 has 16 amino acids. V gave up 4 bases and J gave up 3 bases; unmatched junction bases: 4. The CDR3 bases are TGCGCCAGCAGCCCACGGACTAGCGGGAGTACAGATACGCAGTATTTT. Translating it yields CASSPRTSGSTDTQYF.

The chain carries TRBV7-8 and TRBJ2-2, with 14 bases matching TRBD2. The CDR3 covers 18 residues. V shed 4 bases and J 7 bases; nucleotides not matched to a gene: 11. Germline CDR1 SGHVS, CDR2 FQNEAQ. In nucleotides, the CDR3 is TGTGCCAGCAGCTACCGCCGACTAGCGGGAGGGCGTGGCGGGGAGCTGTTTTTT. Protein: CASSYRRLAGGRGGELFF. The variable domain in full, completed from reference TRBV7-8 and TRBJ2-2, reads GAGVSQSPRYKVAKRGQDVALRCDPISGHVSLFWYQQALGQGPEFLTYFQNEAQLDKSGLPSDRFFAERPEGSVSTLKIQRTQQEDSAVYLCASSYRRLAGGRGGELFFGEGSRLTVL.